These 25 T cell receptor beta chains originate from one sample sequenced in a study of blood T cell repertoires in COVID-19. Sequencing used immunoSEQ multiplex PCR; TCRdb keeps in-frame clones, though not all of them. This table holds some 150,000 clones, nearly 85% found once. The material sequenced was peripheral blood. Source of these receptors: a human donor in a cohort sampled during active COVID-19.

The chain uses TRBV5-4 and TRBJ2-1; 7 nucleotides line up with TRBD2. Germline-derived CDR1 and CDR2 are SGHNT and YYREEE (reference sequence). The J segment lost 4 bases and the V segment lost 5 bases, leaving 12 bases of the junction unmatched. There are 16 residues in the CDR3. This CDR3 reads CASSWGSGAPYNEQFF. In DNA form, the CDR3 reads TGTGCCAGCAGTTGGGGGAGCGGGGCTCCTTACAATGAGCAGTTCTTC. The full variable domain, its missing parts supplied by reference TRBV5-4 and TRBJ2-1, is ETGVTQSPTHLIKTRGQQVTLRCSSQSGHNTVSWYQQALGQGPQFIFQYYREEENGRGNFPPRFSGLQFPNYSSELNVNALELDDSALYLCASSWGSGAPYNEQFFGPGTRLTVL.

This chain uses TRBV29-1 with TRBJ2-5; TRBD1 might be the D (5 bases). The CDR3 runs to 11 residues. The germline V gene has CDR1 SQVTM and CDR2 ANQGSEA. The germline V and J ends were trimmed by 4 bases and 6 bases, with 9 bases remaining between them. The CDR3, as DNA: TGCAGCGTTGTCAGGGATCAGACCCAGTACTTC. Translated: CSVVRDQTQYF.

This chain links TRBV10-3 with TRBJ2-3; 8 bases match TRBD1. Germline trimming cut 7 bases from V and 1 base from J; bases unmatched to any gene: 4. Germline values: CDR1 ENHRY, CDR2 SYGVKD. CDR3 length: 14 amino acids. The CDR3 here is CAINPGQGTDTQYF. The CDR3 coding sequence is TGTGCCATCAATCCGGGACAGGGCACAGATACGCAGTATTTT.

The CDR3 reads CASSLSGTGSGNTIYF. DNA of the CDR3: TGTGCCAGCAGCTTATCTGGGACAGGCTCTGGAAACACCATATATTTT. The rearrangement joins TRBV7-6 to TRBJ1-3; 8 positions agree with TRBD1. V dropped 2 bases and J dropped 0; count of bases not matched to a gene: 3. The CDR3 extends over 16 amino acids. From germline, CDR1 is SGHVS and CDR2 FNYEAQ.

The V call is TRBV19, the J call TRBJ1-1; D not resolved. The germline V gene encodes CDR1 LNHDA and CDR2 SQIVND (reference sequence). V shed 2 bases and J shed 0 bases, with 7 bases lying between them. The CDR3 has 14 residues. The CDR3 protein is CASSITRMNTEAFF. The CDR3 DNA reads TGTGCCAGTAGTATAACAAGAATGAACACTGAAGCTTTCTTT. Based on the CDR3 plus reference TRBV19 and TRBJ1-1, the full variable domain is DGGITQSPKYLFRKEGQNVTLSCEQNLNHDAMYWYRQDPGQGLRLIYYSQIVNDFQKGDIAEGYSVSREKKESFPLTVTSAQKNPTAFYLCASSITRMNTEAFFGQGTRLTVV.

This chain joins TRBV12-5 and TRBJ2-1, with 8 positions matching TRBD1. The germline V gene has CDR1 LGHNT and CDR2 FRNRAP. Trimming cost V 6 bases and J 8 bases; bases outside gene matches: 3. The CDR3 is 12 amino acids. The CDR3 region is CASGLTGDEQFF. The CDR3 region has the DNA TGTGCTAGTGGATTGACAGGGGATGAGCAGTTCTTC.

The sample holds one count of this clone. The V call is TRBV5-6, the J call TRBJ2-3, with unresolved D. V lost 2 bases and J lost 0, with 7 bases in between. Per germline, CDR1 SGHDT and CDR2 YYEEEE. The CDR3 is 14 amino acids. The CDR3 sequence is CASSFGASTDTQYF. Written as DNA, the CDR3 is TGTGCCAGCAGCTTCGGTGCTAGCACAGATACGCAGTATTTT.

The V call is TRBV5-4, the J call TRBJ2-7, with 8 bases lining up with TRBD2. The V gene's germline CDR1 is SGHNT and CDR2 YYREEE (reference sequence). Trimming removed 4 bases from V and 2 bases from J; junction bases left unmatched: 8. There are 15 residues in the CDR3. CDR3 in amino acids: CASSLPGTSPYEQYF. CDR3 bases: TGTGCCAGCAGCCTCCCTGGGACTAGTCCCTACGAGCAGTACTTC. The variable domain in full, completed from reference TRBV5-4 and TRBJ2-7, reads ETGVTQSPTHLIKTRGQQVTLRCSSQSGHNTVSWYQQALGQGPQFIFQYYREEENGRGNFPPRFSGLQFPNYSSELNVNALELDDSALYLCASSLPGTSPYEQYFGPGTRLTVT.

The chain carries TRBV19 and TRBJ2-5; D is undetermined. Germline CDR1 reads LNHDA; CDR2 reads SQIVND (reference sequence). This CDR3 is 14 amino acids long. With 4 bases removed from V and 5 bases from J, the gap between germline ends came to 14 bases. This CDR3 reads CASSTYLTRETQYF. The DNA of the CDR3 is TGTGCCAGTAGTACCTACTTAACCCGGGAGACCCAGTACTTC.

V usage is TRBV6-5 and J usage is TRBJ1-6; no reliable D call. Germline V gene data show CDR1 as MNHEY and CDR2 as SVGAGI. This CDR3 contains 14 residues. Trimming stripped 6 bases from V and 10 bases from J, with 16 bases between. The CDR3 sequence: CASSPQEVASPLHF. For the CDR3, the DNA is TGTGCCAGCAGCCCCCAGGAGGTCGCCTCACCCCTCCACTTT.

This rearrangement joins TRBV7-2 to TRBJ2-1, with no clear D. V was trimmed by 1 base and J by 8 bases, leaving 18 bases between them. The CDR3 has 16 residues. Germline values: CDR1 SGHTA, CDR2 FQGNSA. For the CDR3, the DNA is TGTGCCAGCAGCTTAGGGGTACTACGGTTAAGACATGAGCAGTTCTTC. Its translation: CASSLGVLRLRHEQFF.

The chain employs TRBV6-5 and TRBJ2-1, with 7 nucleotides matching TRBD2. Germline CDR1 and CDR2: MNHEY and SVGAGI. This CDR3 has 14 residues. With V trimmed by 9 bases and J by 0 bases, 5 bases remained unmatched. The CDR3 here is CASRGGSSYNEQFF. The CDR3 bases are TGTGCCAGTCGGGGCGGGAGCTCCTACAATGAGCAGTTCTTC.

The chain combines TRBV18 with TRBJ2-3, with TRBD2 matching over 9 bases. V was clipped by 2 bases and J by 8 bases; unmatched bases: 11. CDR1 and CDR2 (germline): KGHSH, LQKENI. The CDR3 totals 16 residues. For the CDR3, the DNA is TGTGCCAGCTCACCAGTGGTAGCGGGAGTAAGTGGTACGCAGTATTTT. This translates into CASSPVVAGVSGTQYF.

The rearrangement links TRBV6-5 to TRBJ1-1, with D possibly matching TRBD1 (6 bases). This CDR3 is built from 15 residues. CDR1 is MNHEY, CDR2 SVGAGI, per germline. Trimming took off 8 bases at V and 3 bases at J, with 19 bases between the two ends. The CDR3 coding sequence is TGTGCCAGCGGAGACAGGCGGGTGGGTGACACTGAAGCTTTCTTT. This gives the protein CASGDRRVGDTEAFF.

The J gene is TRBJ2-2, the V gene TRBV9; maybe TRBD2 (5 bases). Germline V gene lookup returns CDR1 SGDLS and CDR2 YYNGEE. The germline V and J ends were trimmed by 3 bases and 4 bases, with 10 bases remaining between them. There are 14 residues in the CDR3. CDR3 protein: CASSAGRGTGELFF. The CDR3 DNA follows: TGTGCCAGCAGCGCCGGACGGGGCACCGGGGAGCTGTTTTTT.

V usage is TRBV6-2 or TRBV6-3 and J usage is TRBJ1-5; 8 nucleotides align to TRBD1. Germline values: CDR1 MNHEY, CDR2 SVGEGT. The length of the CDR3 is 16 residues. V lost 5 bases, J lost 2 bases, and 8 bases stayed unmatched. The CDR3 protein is CASSASTGAGNQPQHF. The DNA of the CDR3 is TGTGCCAGCAGTGCATCGACAGGGGCCGGCAATCAGCCCCAGCATTTT.

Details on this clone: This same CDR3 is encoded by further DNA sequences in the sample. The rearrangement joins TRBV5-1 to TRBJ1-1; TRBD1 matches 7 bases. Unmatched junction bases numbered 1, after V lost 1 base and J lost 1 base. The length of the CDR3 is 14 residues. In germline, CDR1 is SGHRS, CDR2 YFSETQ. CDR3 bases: TGCGCCAGCAGCTTGCCAGGGGGGAACACTGAAGCTTTCTTT. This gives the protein CASSLPGGNTEAFF.

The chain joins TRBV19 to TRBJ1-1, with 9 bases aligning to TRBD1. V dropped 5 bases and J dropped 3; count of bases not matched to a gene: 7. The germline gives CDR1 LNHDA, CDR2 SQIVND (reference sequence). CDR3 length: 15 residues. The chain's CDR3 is CASSPRQGVDTEAFF. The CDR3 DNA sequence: TGTGCCAGTAGTCCTAGACAGGGGGTGGACACTGAAGCTTTCTTT.

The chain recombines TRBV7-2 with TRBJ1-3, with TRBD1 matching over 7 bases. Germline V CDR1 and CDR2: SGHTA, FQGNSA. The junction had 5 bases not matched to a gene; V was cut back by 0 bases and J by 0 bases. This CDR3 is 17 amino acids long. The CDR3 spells CASSLAGTVGSGNTIYF. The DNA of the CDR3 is TGTGCCAGCAGCTTAGCGGGGACAGTCGGCTCTGGAAACACCATATATTTT.

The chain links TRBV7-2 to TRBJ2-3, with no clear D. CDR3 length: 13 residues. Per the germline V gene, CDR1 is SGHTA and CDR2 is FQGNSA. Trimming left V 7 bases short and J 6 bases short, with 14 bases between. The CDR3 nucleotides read TGTGCCAGCAAGCCCAGGTGGGCGGATACGCAGTATTTT. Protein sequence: CASKPRWADTQYF.

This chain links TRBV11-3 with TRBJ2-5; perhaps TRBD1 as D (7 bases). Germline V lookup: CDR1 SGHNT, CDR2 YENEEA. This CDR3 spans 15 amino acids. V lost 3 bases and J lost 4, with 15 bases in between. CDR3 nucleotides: TGTGCCAGCAGCTTTGGAGGGGGCGCAGGAGAGACCCAGTACTTC. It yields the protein CASSFGGGAGETQYF.

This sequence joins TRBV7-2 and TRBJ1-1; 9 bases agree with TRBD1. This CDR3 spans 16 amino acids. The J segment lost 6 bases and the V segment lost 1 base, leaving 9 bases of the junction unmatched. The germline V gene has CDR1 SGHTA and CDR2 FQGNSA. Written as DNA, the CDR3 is TGTGCCAGCAGCTTAGTAGGGACAGGGACTTACTCTGAAGCTTTCTTT. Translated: CASSLVGTGTYSEAFF.

Written as DNA, the CDR3 is TGTGCCAGCAGCTTAGAACTAGCGGGACTGAATACGCAGTATTTT. It codes for CASSLELAGLNTQYF. The chain employs TRBV11-3 and TRBJ2-3, with 10 bases matching TRBD2. The CDR3 has 15 residues. The V and J ends lost 0 bases and 7 bases, in that order; junction bases with no gene match: 4. Germline CDR1 reads SGHNT; CDR2 reads YENEEA.

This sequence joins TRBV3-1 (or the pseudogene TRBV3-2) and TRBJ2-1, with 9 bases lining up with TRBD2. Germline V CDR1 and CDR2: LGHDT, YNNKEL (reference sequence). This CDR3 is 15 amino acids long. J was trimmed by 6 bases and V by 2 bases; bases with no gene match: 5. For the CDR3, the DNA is TGTGCCAGCAGCCAATTGCGGGAGGGCCCCAATGAGCAGTTCTTC. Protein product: CASSQLREGPNEQFF.

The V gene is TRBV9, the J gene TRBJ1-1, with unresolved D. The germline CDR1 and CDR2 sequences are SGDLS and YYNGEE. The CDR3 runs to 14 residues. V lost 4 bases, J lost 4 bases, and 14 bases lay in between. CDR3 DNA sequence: TGTGCCAGCAGCAAACAGCCACTGGGCACTGAAGCTTTCTTT. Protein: CASSKQPLGTEAFF.